This TCR beta chain appears in the sequencing data of a study of blood T cells in healthy people across ages (dated by TCRdb to 2014 to 2015). About the full investigation: In model experiments, template switching captured about one uniquely barcoded TCR beta cDNA molecule for every two T cells. Using deep sequencing normalized with unique cDNA molecular identifiers, the study measured how TCR beta repertoire diversity changes with age. The donors were divided into four age groups: young (average approximately 15 years), middle-aged (over 35), aged (about 60) and long-lived (roughly 82). Using the same blood draw, the study looked at two additional independent replicas of 1 million unique cDNA reads for two donors, one aged 18 to 30 and the other aged 80 or older.

Library preparation was by 5' RACE. Sequencing instrument: Illumina HiSeq 2500. The second PCR ran for about 6 to 11 cycles and used a J-beta primer mix along with a sample-barcoded 5' primer. A unique molecular identifier was introduced onto each TCR beta cDNA molecule by a template-switch 5' adaptor carrying 12 random nucleotides. Each sample yielded at least 2.5 million CDR3-containing paired-end reads. First-strand cDNA synthesis was performed from all RNA using the Mint cDNA synthesis kit, with priming by a TRBC-specific oligonucleotide. All cDNA was treated with uracil-DNA glycosylase and then went through a first 18-cycle PCR with the universal primers M1SS and BC2_uni_R. The source study handled its data this way. For normalization, 1 million high-quality reads, each with a distinct molecular identifier, were randomly selected from each sample. Instead of being binned into consensus sequences, reads with shared molecular identifiers were discarded. MiTCR, with a Q25 quality threshold and the strictest error-elimination algorithm, was used for CDR3 identification, clonotype clustering and error correction. A nonparametric unseen species model with Euler transformation was used to estimate lower-bound total TCR beta diversity. Starting from the raw public reads, TCRdb applied fastp trimming at Q25, assembled clones with MiXCR and retained in-frame beta chains. Each CDR3 protein appears once, grouped with its most common genes and DNA. TCRdb assigned the V and J calls; the authors' analysis was not used. Here the sample has about 930,000 distinct CDR3 sequences; 25% to 35% occur a single time. The top ten hold roughly 10% of the sample.

The paper as a whole reports these results and caveats: Estimates of total diversity based on one million sequenced T cells were regarded as lower bounds and as underestimates. Because profiling used bulk unsorted PBMCs, naive and antigen-experienced compartments could not be compared conclusively. Observed TCR beta diversity per million T cells fell roughly linearly with age, and a significant reduction was already apparent by age about 43. A strong correlation was found between observed TCR beta diversity and the percentage of naive T cells measured by flow cytometry. Compared with the aged group, the long-lived group had more naive CD4+ T cells, fewer expanded clones and increased TCR diversity, a pattern suggesting age selection. Because donor CMV infection status was unknown, age-related changes in expanded clonotypes were potentially confounded.

Systemically healthy Caucasian individuals from Russia, over 30 in total and aged about 6 to 100 years, were included as donors. Ten milliliters of peripheral blood were drawn from each donor into EDTA-treated Vacutainer tubes. PBMCs were isolated by Ficoll-Paque density-gradient centrifugation, with at least 6 million obtained per sample. Total RNA, at least 6 micrograms per sample, was extracted from PBMCs with Trizol reagent. The percentages of naive CD45RAhigh/CD27high T cells were determined by flow cytometry on a PBMC aliquot from every donor. The CDR3 covers 15 residues, taking in both the cysteine and the phenylalanine. The kept DNA is CDR3 alone, 45 bases in frame from the first base. From the germline V gene, CDR1 is SGHRS and CDR2 is YFSETQ. The junction carries 11 bases between V and J, which are trimmed by 0 bases and 2 bases respectively. This clonotype was seen more than once but under ten times. The antigen it recognizes is unknown. One base away there is no much larger clone; base qualities are not given.

These data also formed part of another study, on T cells of mothers and their children. As that second paper reports: Nine systemically healthy Caucasian individuals, comprising three mothers and their six children, were included as donors. cDNA synthesis consumed the entire amount of extracted RNA, loaded at around 1.5 ug RNA in each 15 ul reaction. Sample barcodes and 2-4 random nucleotides were added via the M1S primer in the second PCR. Over 9.5 million TCR beta CDR3 reads were obtained for each mother, and 2.5 million to 3 million reads were obtained for each child. Thymic selection shapes the output of TCR recombination in a similar way in related and unrelated pairs, and inherited differences have a minor effect. Normalized repertoire overlap in related mother-child pairs was always slightly higher than in unrelated mother-child pairs, but the difference was never significant. No persistent microchimeric T cell clones were found, with a detection sensitivity of approximately 94 clones per million clonotypes. To look for features that set related mother-child pairs apart from unrelated individuals, the researchers ran deep NGS to compare the TCR beta repertoires of mothers and children. Mothers averaged approximately 40 +/- 4 years of age and children averaged roughly 10 +/- 4 years. After adapters were ligated using NEBNext reagents, the libraries underwent 100+100 nt paired-end sequencing on an Illumina HiSeq 2000. To avoid cross-contamination, the mother libraries and the child libraries were prepared a month apart and sequenced in separate runs. For each donor, somewhere between about 450,000 and 2,000,000 distinct TCR beta clonotypes were identified. Naive TCR beta clonotypes were estimated from low-frequency clonotypes matched to each donor's FACS-determined naive share, without sorting.

Sequenced: blood. The TCR was taken from a woman in her forties in good health. This receptor chain uses TRBV5-1 and TRBJ2-5, with TRBD2 perhaps the D gene, on 6 matching bases. In nucleotides, the sequence is TGCGCCAGCAGCTTGGAGGCGGGGCATCAAGAGACCCAGTACTTC. Translated, it gives CASSLEAGHQETQYF.